A single sample gave rise to the 21 T cell receptor beta chains below, sequenced in a study of technical replicates of blood from several donors. TCRdb's table, derived via immunoSEQ multiplex PCR, lists solely in-frame clones and lacks some. The sample lists 65,000 to 85,000 clones; 95% to 98% were seen once. The specimen sequenced was T cells isolated from PBMCs. The receptors shown here come from a human donor in good health.

This clone occurred once. This rearrangement joins TRBV11-3 to TRBJ1-2; no firm D call. This CDR3 region has 13 residues. Looked up from germline, CDR1 is SGHNT and CDR2 is YENEEA. Trimming stripped 5 bases from V and 1 base from J, with 8 bases between. CDR3 in amino acids: CASSAGFNYGYTF. The CDR3 DNA follows: TGTGCCAGCAGCGCCGGTTTTAACTATGGCTACACCTTC.

The chain combines TRBV2 with TRBJ2-3, with a possible D match to TRBD1 (6 bases). This CDR3 has 13 amino acids. The germline V gene has CDR1 SNHLY and CDR2 FYNNEI. Between the trimmed V and J ends, which lost 6 bases and 0 bases, there was a span of 7 bases. CDR3 region: CASRDSSTDTQYF. The CDR3 DNA reads TGTGCCAGCAGGGACAGTAGCACAGATACGCAGTATTTT. The whole variable domain, filled in from reference TRBV2 and TRBJ2-3, reads EPEVTQTPSHQVTQMGQEVILRCVPISNHLYFYWYRQILGQKVEFLVSFYNNEISEKSEIFDDQFSVERPDGSNFTLKIRSTKLEDSAMYFCASRDSSTDTQYFGPGTRLTVL.

In DNA form, the CDR3 reads TGTGCCAGCAGTTCCGCCTACGAGCAGTACTTC. It yields the protein CASSSAYEQYF. The chain carries TRBV28 and TRBJ2-7, with unresolved D. The germline V and J ends were trimmed by 4 bases and 2 bases, with 3 bases remaining between them. CDR3 size: 11 residues. Per germline, CDR1 MDHEN and CDR2 SYDVKM.

This clone came up once. The chain is built from TRBV27 and TRBJ1-2; weak D call: TRBD1 (5 bases). CDR1 and CDR2 (germline): MNHEY, SMNVEV (reference sequence). CDR3 length: 15 residues. V was cut by 6 bases and J by 4 bases, with 18 bases left in between. CDR3 loop: CASSPSGLGIYGYTF. In DNA form, the CDR3 reads TGTGCCAGCAGCCCGTCAGGGTTAGGTATCTATGGCTACACCTTC.

The chain carries TRBV29-1 and TRBJ1-1; D is unclear. CDR3 size: 12 residues. The V and J ends lost 7 bases and 1 base respectively, with 10 bases between them. Per germline, CDR1 SQVTM and CDR2 ANQGSEA. CDR3 DNA: TGCAGCGCCCGACGGGAGAACACTGAAGCTTTCTTT. Translated: CSARRENTEAFF.

The chain uses TRBV2 and TRBJ1-1, with D unresolved. The germline V gene encodes CDR1 SNHLY and CDR2 FYNNEI. The CDR3 runs to 16 residues. The V and J ends lost 4 bases and 1 base respectively, with 16 bases between them. The CDR3 loop reads CASSGGGRRQNTEAFF. CDR3 bases: TGTGCCAGCAGTGGGGGAGGACGGAGACAGAACACTGAAGCTTTCTTT.

The table lists this clone with a count of one. The V gene is TRBV10-3, the J gene TRBJ2-7; D is ambiguous. V lost 7 bases and J 0 bases, leaving 10 bases between the germline ends. Germline V gives CDR1 ENHRY, CDR2 SYGVKD. This CDR3 has 13 amino acids. The CDR3 sequence is CAINAGSSYEQYF. The CDR3, as DNA: TGTGCCATCAACGCAGGCAGCTCCTACGAGCAGTACTTC.

The CDR3 nucleotides read TGTGCCAGCAGCCGGGACAGAGACCTCTATGGCTACACCTTC. Protein product: CASSRDRDLYGYTF. This rearrangement joins TRBV6-5 to TRBJ1-2, with TRBD1 identical over 7 bases. The CDR3 loop spans 14 amino acids. V was pared by 6 bases and J by 4 bases, with 8 bases of the junction left unmatched. Germline assignment: CDR1 MNHEY and CDR2 SVGAGI.

The V gene is TRBV7-3, the J gene TRBJ2-3; D gene unclear. Trimming pared 3 bases from V and 2 bases from J, leaving 9 bases between. Germline lookup yields CDR1 SGHTA and CDR2 FQGTGA. This CDR3 region has 14 residues. CDR3: CASSFRASTDTQYF. CDR3 DNA: TGTGCCAGCAGCTTTAGAGCCTCCACAGATACGCAGTATTTT.

The rearrangement uses TRBV28 and TRBJ2-2, with TRBD2 identical over 11 bases. This CDR3 comprises 18 residues. J gave up 4 bases and V 3 bases, and 10 bases lay outside the gene matches. Germline CDR1 reads MDHEN; CDR2 reads SYDVKM. CDR3 amino acids: CASSLDRLAGRVTGELFF. For the CDR3, the DNA is TGTGCCAGCAGTTTGGACAGACTAGCGGGACGAGTCACCGGGGAGCTGTTTTTT.

The V and J genes are TRBV7-2 and TRBJ2-3; 10 positions match TRBD2. The germline CDR1 and CDR2 sequences are SGHTA and FQGNSA. The length of the CDR3 is 14 residues. V was pared by 5 bases and J by 5 bases, with 4 bases of the junction left unmatched. The CDR3 DNA reads as TGTGCCAGCAGCCCCGGACTAGCGGAAGATACGCAGTATTTT. Its translation is CASSPGLAEDTQYF.

This clone was counted once. The rearrangement uses TRBV7-9 and TRBJ2-7; possible D gene TRBD1, 6 bases. CDR3 length: 13 amino acids. Between the trimmed V and J ends, which lost 3 bases and 7 bases, there was a span of 13 bases. Germline V gene data show CDR1 as SEHNR and CDR2 as FQNEAQ (reference sequence). CDR3 sequence reads: CASSLTGRYEQYF. CDR3 nucleotides: TGTGCCAGCAGCTTGACAGGCCGATATGAGCAGTACTTC.

The chain employs TRBV5-1 and TRBJ1-1; 9 nucleotides line up with TRBD1. Germline loops: CDR1 SGHRS, CDR2 YFSETQ. CDR3 length: 18 residues. The V gene end was trimmed by 4 bases and the J gene end by 0 bases; junction bases not matched to a gene: 13. The chain's CDR3 is CASSTLPPGQGMNTEAFF. CDR3 coding DNA: TGCGCCAGCAGCACCCTTCCGCCGGGACAGGGTATGAACACTGAAGCTTTCTTT.

The CDR3 DNA reads as TGTGCCAGCAGCTACCCTGGGACTAGCGGGGACCCGTTGGATGAGCAGTTCTTC. Its protein product is CASSYPGTSGDPLDEQFF. This chain joins TRBV7-9 and TRBJ2-1, with TRBD2 identical over 13 bases. CDR1 is SEHNR and CDR2 is FQNEAQ in the germline V gene (reference sequence). This CDR3 has 18 amino acids. V dropped 4 bases and J dropped 8; count of bases not matched to a gene: 14.

This clone was detected only once. V and J are TRBV2 and TRBJ2-2, with 7 bases identical to TRBD1. This CDR3 is 14 amino acids long. CDR1 is SNHLY, CDR2 FYNNEI, per germline. After removal of 8 bases from V and 3 bases from J, the junction contained 6 bases not matched to a gene. As DNA, the CDR3 is TGTGCCAGCGGGGGACAGTACGACACCGGGGAGCTGTTTTTT. The encoded protein is CASGGQYDTGELFF.

This chain connects TRBV29-1 to TRBJ1-1; no reliable D call. V lost 7 bases and J 5 bases, leaving 14 bases between the germline ends. The CDR3 has 12 amino acids. Germline CDR1 SQVTM, CDR2 ANQGSEA. The CDR3 coding sequence is TGCAGCGCCGCGTCGGTTGAAACTGAAGCTTTCTTT. Its translation: CSAASVETEAFF. The full variable domain, with the rest looked up from reference TRBV29-1 and TRBJ1-1, is SAVISQKPSRDICQRGTSLTIQCQVDSQVTMMFWYRQQPGQSLTLIATANQGSEATYESGFVIDKFPISRPNLTFSTLTVSNMSPEDSSIYLCSAASVETEAFFGQGTRLTVV.

Concerning this clone: Germline and junction disagree at one end, which may indicate a read error. V is TRBV5-4 and J is TRBJ2-1, with 9 bases lining up with TRBD2. In germline, CDR1 is SGHNT, CDR2 YYREEE (reference sequence). The CDR3 spans 15 residues. The CDR3 DNA follows: TGTGTCAGCAGCGACCCTAGCGGGGTCTTCAATGAGCAGTTCTTC. Translated: CVSSDPSGVFNEQFF.

The chain combines TRBV7-9 with TRBJ2-7; possible D gene TRBD2, 6 bases. The CDR3 is made up of 16 amino acids. Germline values: CDR1 SEHNR, CDR2 FQNEAQ (reference sequence). V was pared by 8 bases and J by 4 bases, with 24 bases between. The CDR3 DNA is TGTGCCAGCGCAGTGGTGGCGGGGAACCGCCCTTACGAGCAGTACTTC. This gives the protein CASAVVAGNRPYEQYF. Drawing the rest from reference TRBV7-9 and TRBJ2-7, the complete variable domain is DTGVSQNPRHKITKRGQNVTFRCDPISEHNRLYWYRQTLGQGPEFLTYFQNEAQLEKSRLLSDRFSAERPKGSFSTLEIQRTEQGDSAMYLCASAVVAGNRPYEQYFGPGTRLTVT.

The J gene is TRBJ2-5, the V gene TRBV10-3, with 9 bases that match TRBD1. There are 14 residues in the CDR3. CDR1 and CDR2 from the germline V gene are ENHRY and SYGVKD. Losses at the gene ends were 10 bases for V and 4 bases for J; bases not matched to a gene: 10. CDR3 nucleotide sequence: TGTGCCACCAACCAGATGACAGGGGGAGAGACCCAGTACTTC. Its translation is CATNQMTGGETQYF.

This chain connects TRBV29-1 to TRBJ2-7; D perhaps matches TRBD1 (5 bases). CDR3 size: 14 residues. V gave up 7 bases and J gave up 2 bases, with 18 bases separating them. In germline, CDR1 is SQVTM, CDR2 ANQGSEA. In DNA, the CDR3 is TGCAGCGCCCGGACACATCTCCAAGCCTACGAGCAGTACTTC. Residues: CSARTHLQAYEQYF.

CDR3 nucleotide sequence: TGTGCCAGCAGCTCGCTTAACGCAGGGGTCACTGAAGCTTTCTTT. Amino acids: CASSSLNAGVTEAFF. The chain carries TRBV7-3 and TRBJ1-1, with D possibly matching TRBD1 (6 bases). Germline V lookup: CDR1 SGHTA, CDR2 FQGTGA. This CDR3 is built from 15 residues. Trimming took 4 bases from V and 4 from J, leaving 16 bases between them.